The source of this T cell receptor beta chain is a study of blood T cell repertoires in COVID-19. Study-level background: PBMCs, B-cell-depleted T cells, or T cells provided the cDNA or gDNA that made up the material.

This clone was seen a single time. In the original workflow: Researchers report that nucleated cell counts were estimated from reference gene primer amplification. Repertoires were generated with immunoSEQ multiplex PCR, while TCRdb's copy carries only in-frame clones and drops some. The D gene and trimming were derived from the DNA, and the V and J assignments and clone size from that table. The sample consists of 140,000 to 150,000 clones, around 82% of them appearing once. Germline V gives CDR1 SGHRS, CDR2 YFSETQ. Trimming at V came to 1 base and at J to 4 bases, leaving 6 bases not matched to a gene. CDR3 length: 16 amino acids.

Input material: peripheral blood. The chain links TRBV5-1 to TRBJ2-5; TRBD2 aligns across 11 bases. The sequence was obtained from a man between 60 and 70 years old with active or convalescent COVID-19. The CDR3 region has the DNA TGCGCCAGCAGCTTGTTAGGACTAGCGGGTGGAGAGACCCAGTACTTC. Its translation is CASSLLGLAGGETQYF. Drawing the rest from reference TRBV5-1 and TRBJ2-5, the complete variable domain is KAGVTQTPRYLIKTRGQQVTLSCSPISGHRSVSWYQQTPGQGLQFLFEYFSETQRNKGNFPGRFSGRQFSNSRSEMNVSTLELGDSALYLCASSLLGLAGGETQYFGPGTRLLVL.